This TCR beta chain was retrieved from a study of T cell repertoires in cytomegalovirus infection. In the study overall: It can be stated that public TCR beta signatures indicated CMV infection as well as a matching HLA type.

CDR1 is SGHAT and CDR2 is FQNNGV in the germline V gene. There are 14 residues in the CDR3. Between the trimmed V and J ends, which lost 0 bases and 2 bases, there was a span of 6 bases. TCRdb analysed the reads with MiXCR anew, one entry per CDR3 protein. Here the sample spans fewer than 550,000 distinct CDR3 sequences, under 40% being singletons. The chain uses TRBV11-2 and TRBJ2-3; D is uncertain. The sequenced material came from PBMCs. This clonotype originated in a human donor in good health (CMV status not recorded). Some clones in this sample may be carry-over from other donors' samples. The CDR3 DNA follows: TGTGCCAGCAGCTTAGATGGGCACACAGATACGCAGTATTTT. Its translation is CASSLDGHTDTQYF.